This TCR beta chain came from a study of OX40 agonist ivuxolimab in advanced cancers. Study-wide background: Patients assigned to dose escalation were diagnosed with hepatocellular carcinoma, melanoma, renal cell or head and neck cancer. The study's findings and limits: Still undetermined is the antigen specificity of the expanded peripheral T cells.

A remark on this clone: Its antigen is undetermined.

The CDR3 contains 12 residues. Germline assignment: CDR1 SNHLY and CDR2 FYNNEI. Trimming cost V 7 bases and J 7 bases, with 14 bases left between them. Generated by immunoSEQ multiplex PCR, the TCRdb table keeps only in-frame clones and is missing some. The sample has 25,000 to 30,000 clones; around 87% are singletons. This chain connects TRBV2 to TRBJ2-7; D ambiguous. This clonotype was sampled from an adult with an advanced solid tumor such as melanoma, head and neck, liver or kidney cancer. Sequenced material: CD4+ or CD8+ T cells sorted from blood, taken in a trial of the OX40 agonist ivuxolimab. CDR3 amino acids: CASIGLPTEQYF. CDR3 nucleotides: TGTGCCAGCATCGGCTTGCCTACTGAGCAGTACTTC. The variable domain in full, completed from reference TRBV2 and TRBJ2-7, reads EPEVTQTPSHQVTQMGQEVILRCVPISNHLYFYWYRQILGQKVEFLVSFYNNEISEKSEIFDDQFSVERPDGSNFTLKIRSTKLEDSAMYFCASIGLPTEQYFGPGTRLTVT.